The 30 T cell receptor beta chains given below trace back to one sample, sequenced in a study of T cell responses to AZD1222 COVID-19 vaccine. The method was immunoSEQ multiplex PCR; TCRdb's version includes in-frame clones alone and lacks a portion of them. The sample lists about 130,000 clones; 88% were seen once. Here the sequenced sample was peripheral blood, taken on day 0 of MenACWY control vaccination. These receptors were obtained from an adult in good health.

The J gene is TRBJ1-6, the V gene TRBV27; no clear D. In germline, CDR1 is MNHEY, CDR2 SMNVEV (reference sequence). V lost 5 bases to trimming and J lost 10 bases, with 24 bases between them. CDR3 size: 17 residues. CDR3 sequence reads: CASSTLSKGGRESPLHF. CDR3 in DNA: TGTGCCAGCAGTACCCTCTCGAAAGGAGGGAGGGAGTCACCCCTCCACTTT.

This clone was detected only a few times. The chain combines TRBV21-1 with TRBJ1-1. TRBV21-1 has pseudogene status. The CDR3 length is 15 residues. For the CDR3, the DNA is TGTGCCAGCAGCAAATCGGGGACGTGGGGAACTGAAGCTTTCTTT. Translated, it gives CASSKSGTWGTEAFF.

This clone has just one count. The chain carries TRBV7-5 and TRBJ1-2; TRBD1 is the table's D call, not checked against the DNA. TRBV7-5 is recorded as a pseudogene. There are 14 residues in the CDR3. In DNA form, the CDR3 reads TGTGCCAGAAGCACCCGACAGGAAAACTATGGCTACACCTTC. This gives the protein CARSTRQENYGYTF.

V is TRBV7-6 and J is TRBJ2-3, with D uncertain. The CDR3 is made up of 11 amino acids. CDR1 and CDR2 from the germline V gene are SGHVS and FNYEAQ. V was clipped by 4 bases and J by 8 bases, with 7 bases between them. This CDR3 reads CASSSQATQYF. CDR3 coding DNA: TGTGCCAGCAGCTCCCAGGCTACGCAGTATTTT.

The rearrangement joins TRBV15 to TRBJ1-5, with D uncertain. CDR1 and CDR2 from the germline V gene are LNHNV and YYDKDF (reference sequence). V was shortened by 3 bases and J by 3 bases, with 9 bases between the two germline ends. This CDR3 is built from 14 residues. The CDR3: CATSRDRTNQPQHF. DNA of the CDR3: TGTGCCACCAGCAGGGACCGCACCAATCAGCCCCAGCATTTT.

The sample holds a few counts of this clone. The chain carries TRBV20-1 and TRBJ1-2; maybe TRBD1 (5 bases). Deletions cut 3 bases from V and 9 bases from J, with 11 bases between. This CDR3 comprises 11 residues. CDR1 and CDR2 (germline): DFQATT, SNEGSKA (reference sequence). CDR3 in DNA: TGCAGTGCTAGGGGGGAGGGTAGCTACACCTTC. Amino acid sequence: CSARGEGSYTF.

The genes are TRBV7-2 and TRBJ2-5, with TRBD1 identical over 11 bases. This CDR3 has 15 residues. Germline CDR1 is SGHTA and CDR2 is FQGNSA. V shed 4 bases and J 2 bases; nucleotides not matched to a gene: 3. The CDR3 loop is CASSWTGGKQETQYF. The CDR3 region has the DNA TGTGCCAGCAGCTGGACAGGGGGCAAACAAGAGACCCAGTACTTC.

This chain connects TRBV7-9 to TRBJ1-6; perhaps TRBD1 as D (5 bases). Deletions cut 6 bases from V and 6 bases from J, with 9 bases between. Germline-derived CDR1 and CDR2 are SEHNR and FQNEAQ (reference sequence). The CDR3 length is 13 residues. The CDR3 spells CASSPTANSPLHF. CDR3 DNA: TGTGCCAGCAGTCCGACAGCTAATTCACCCCTCCACTTT.

This clone was seen just once. V usage is TRBV5-4 and J usage is TRBJ2-5; 8 nucleotides align to TRBD1. The CDR3 runs to 17 residues. Germline assignment: CDR1 SGHNT and CDR2 YYREEE (reference sequence). The ends lost 2 bases at V and 0 bases at J; junction bases unmatched: 9. The CDR3 DNA reads as TGTGCCAGCAGCTTTGGACAGGGCGGATCAAACCAAGAGACCCAGTACTTC. This codes for CASSFGQGGSNQETQYF.

V gene TRBV5-1 combines with J gene TRBJ1-1; D is perhaps TRBD1 (5 bases). V lost 0 bases and J 4 bases, leaving 16 bases between the germline ends. The CDR3 is 16 amino acids. The germline CDR1 and CDR2 sequences are SGHRS and YFSETQ. The CDR3 DNA reads as TGCGCCAGCAGCTTGGGGGGGTATGATGAGGGCACTGAAGCTTTCTTT. This gives the protein CASSLGGYDEGTEAFF.

The chain has TRBV3-1 (or the pseudogene TRBV3-2) and TRBJ2-3; D might be TRBD1 or TRBD2, each matching 5 bases. The germline V and J ends were trimmed by 4 bases and 2 bases, with 13 bases remaining between them. There are 15 residues in the CDR3. Germline CDR1 LGHDT, CDR2 YNNKEL (reference sequence). CDR3 sequence reads: CASSRRDGNTDTQYF. The CDR3 DNA is TGTGCCAGCAGCCGCCGGGACGGAAACACAGATACGCAGTATTTT.

V is TRBV4-1 and J is TRBJ2-7; tentatively, D is TRBD2 (5 bases). V was trimmed by 4 bases and J by 0 bases, leaving 10 bases between them. The CDR3 is made up of 14 amino acids. Germline lookup yields CDR1 MGHRA and CDR2 YSYEKL. CDR3 in amino acids: CASSPAEVSYEQYF. The DNA for the CDR3 is TGCGCCAGCAGCCCCGCGGAGGTCTCCTACGAGCAGTACTTC.

This clone was seen more than once but under ten times. The J gene is TRBJ1-4, the V gene TRBV2, with D maybe TRBD1 (5 bases). Trimming stripped 5 bases from V and 2 bases from J, with 12 bases between. This CDR3 has 15 residues. Per germline, CDR1 SNHLY and CDR2 FYNNEI. CDR3 loop: CASSFRDGTNEKLFF. CDR3 DNA: TGTGCCAGCAGTTTCAGGGACGGTACTAATGAAAAACTGTTTTTT.

The genes are TRBV10-3 and TRBJ1-6; no reliable D call. This CDR3 contains 15 residues. The V gene's germline CDR1 is ENHRY and CDR2 SYGVKD. The V end lost 7 bases, the J end lost 9 bases, and 19 bases lay between the germline ends. The CDR3 coding sequence is TGTGCCATCACCGAGACCGGCCTTATCGGTTCACCCCTCCACTTT. Its translation is CAITETGLIGSPLHF.

This clone was picked up a small number of times. The identical CDR3 is also encoded by other nucleotide sequences in the sample. The rearrangement uses TRBV28 and TRBJ2-7; the D is unclear. Germline assignment: CDR1 MDHEN and CDR2 SYDVKM. There are 12 residues in the CDR3. Deletions cut 5 bases from V and 4 bases from J, with 9 bases between. The CDR3: CASSLAGYEQYF. The CDR3 DNA reads TGTGCCAGCAGTCTCGCCGGGTACGAGCAGTACTTC.

This rearrangement joins TRBV7-8 to TRBJ1-1; no reliable D call. V shed 6 bases and J shed 2 bases, with 13 bases lying between them. The CDR3 has 14 amino acids. CDR1 and CDR2 from the germline V gene are SGHVS and FQNEAQ. Here the CDR3 DNA reads TGTGCCAGCAGGGTAGTGAGAGAAAACACTGAAGCTTTCTTT. It yields the protein CASRVVRENTEAFF.

CDR3 sequence reads: CASSTSGRAPTEQYF. CDR3 DNA sequence: TGTGCCAGCAGCACAAGCGGGAGGGCTCCTACCGAGCAGTACTTC. The V call is TRBV7-9, the J call TRBJ2-7, with 10 positions matching TRBD2. Trimming at V came to 5 bases and at J to 6 bases, leaving 10 bases not matched to a gene. The germline gives CDR1 SEHNR, CDR2 FQNEAQ (reference sequence). The CDR3 is made up of 15 amino acids.

The chain is built from TRBV19 and TRBJ1-4; D might be TRBD1 (6 bases). Looked up from germline, CDR1 is LNHDA and CDR2 is SQIVND (reference sequence). CDR3 length: 13 residues. The V end was cut by 7 bases, the J end by 8 bases, with 14 bases between. The DNA for the CDR3 is TGTGCCAGTACGGAGGACAGCTCAGAAAAACTGTTTTTT. Translation gives CASTEDSSEKLFF.

The chain couples TRBV6-5 to TRBJ1-2; D ambiguous. V was trimmed by 0 bases and J by 5 bases, leaving 10 bases between them. This CDR3 has 14 amino acids. Germline V gene data show CDR1 as MNHEY and CDR2 as SVGAGI. The CDR3 spells CASSYSHGRYGYTF. In nucleotides, the CDR3 is TGTGCCAGCAGTTACTCTCATGGTCGGTATGGCTACACCTTC.

J is TRBJ1-6 and V is TRBV10-3, with D possibly matching TRBD1 (5 bases). Trimming stripped 6 bases from V and 5 bases from J, with 11 bases between. This CDR3 region has 14 residues. Germline-derived CDR1 and CDR2 are ENHRY and SYGVKD. CDR3 DNA: TGTGCCATCAGACAAGGACAAGATAATTCACCCCTCCACTTT. This translates into CAIRQGQDNSPLHF.

CDR3 region: CASSYGGNYEQYF. The CDR3 DNA is TGTGCCAGCAGTTACGGGGGGAACTACGAGCAGTACTTC. The chain combines TRBV12-3 or TRBV12-4 with TRBJ2-7; TRBD2 matches at 7 bases. The CDR3 runs to 13 residues. Unmatched junction bases numbered 3, after V lost 4 bases and J lost 3 bases.

This clone was observed a single time. V is TRBV4-1 and J is TRBJ1-3; 11 nucleotides align to TRBD1. Germline-derived CDR1 and CDR2 are MGHRA and YSYEKL. The CDR3 contains 17 residues. The ends lost 4 bases at V and 4 bases at J; junction bases unmatched: 9. CDR3 in amino acids: CASSLKDRGPRGNTIYF. The CDR3 bases are TGCGCCAGCAGCCTGAAGGACAGGGGGCCGAGAGGAAACACCATATATTTT.

V usage is TRBV11-3 and J usage is TRBJ2-7; a weak D match, TRBD1 (6 bases). The CDR3 is 14 amino acids. Germline lookup yields CDR1 SGHNT and CDR2 YENEEA. Trimming stripped 11 bases from V and 2 bases from J, with 19 bases between. This CDR3 is CAQIHPGTPYEQYF. The CDR3 DNA reads as TGTGCCCAAATTCATCCCGGGACACCCTACGAGCAGTACTTC.

The V gene is TRBV7-9, the J gene TRBJ2-1, with 8 bases lining up with TRBD2. CDR3 length: 13 amino acids. V lost 7 bases to trimming and J lost 6 bases; unmatched junction nucleotides: 5. The germline V gene encodes CDR1 SEHNR and CDR2 FQNEAQ (reference sequence). The chain's CDR3 is CASTRLARNEQFF. Here the CDR3 DNA reads TGTGCCAGCACACGACTAGCGCGCAATGAGCAGTTCTTC.

J is TRBJ1-1 and V is TRBV29-1; the match to TRBD1 covers 7 bases. This CDR3 is 12 amino acids long. The V and J ends lost 6 bases and 1 base, in that order; junction bases with no gene match: 2. Germline assignment: CDR1 SQVTM and CDR2 ANQGSEA. The CDR3 DNA sequence: TGCAGCGTCTGGACAGGGAACACTGAAGCTTTCTTT. It is translated as CSVWTGNTEAFF.

The chain carries TRBV27 and TRBJ2-5; 8 bases agree with TRBD1. Germline CDR1 reads MNHEY; CDR2 reads SMNVEV (reference sequence). With V trimmed by 2 bases and J by 6 bases, 5 bases remained unmatched. The CDR3 has 14 residues. CDR3 loop: CASSLAGGAKTQYF. The CDR3 nucleotides read TGTGCCAGCAGTTTAGCAGGGGGCGCGAAGACCCAGTACTTC.

This clone has a single count. The CDR3 reads CASSTGRFYEQYF. Written as DNA, the CDR3 is TGTGCCAGCTCCACTGGCAGATTCTACGAGCAGTACTTC. The chain couples TRBV18 to TRBJ2-7; D is uncertain. The V gene lost 6 bases and the J gene lost 3 bases, with 12 bases spanning the gap. The germline CDR1 and CDR2 sequences are KGHSH and LQKENI. There are 13 residues in the CDR3.

The table lists this clone with a few counts. This CDR3 reads CASSESGGHQPQHF. The CDR3 DNA is TGTGCCAGCAGTGAATCGGGGGGGCATCAGCCCCAGCATTTT. The rearrangement links TRBV6-1 to TRBJ1-5, with D maybe TRBD1 (6 bases). This CDR3 contains 14 residues. Trimming pared 2 bases from V and 5 bases from J, leaving 10 bases between. Germline CDR1 reads MNHNS; CDR2 reads SASEGT.

This chain uses TRBV20-1 with TRBJ2-2, with D uncertain. Germline loops: CDR1 DFQATT, CDR2 SNEGSKA (reference sequence). The CDR3 covers 9 residues. CDR3 loop: CRKGGELFF. CDR3 in DNA: TGCAGGAAAGGGGGGGAGCTGTTTTTT.

The chain is built from TRBV5-1 and TRBJ2-1, with 11 bases identical to TRBD2. CDR1 and CDR2 from the germline V gene are SGHRS and YFSETQ. V was clipped by 0 bases and J by 7 bases; unmatched bases: 3. The CDR3 is 15 amino acids. CDR3 sequence (DNA): TGCGCCAGCAGCTTGGTGTCTAGCGGGAGGAATGAGCAGTTCTTC. Translation gives CASSLVSSGRNEQFF.